The 25 T cell receptor beta chains given below trace back to one sample, sequenced in a study of response to subunit inactivated influenza vaccine. TCRdb reprocessed the RT-PCR reads with MiXCR, giving one entry per CDR3 protein. The data contain more than 700,000 distinct CDR3 sequences, roughly 20% of them singletons. The specimen comprised PBMCs from blood, sampled roughly 5 days after vaccination. The receptors originated from a man in his forties or fifties who received an inactivated influenza vaccine.

The chain employs TRBV29-1 and TRBJ2-5; weak D call: TRBD2 (5 bases). The CDR3 extends over 13 amino acids. The germline V gene encodes CDR1 SQVTM and CDR2 ANQGSEA. Trimming removed 3 bases at V and 0 bases at J, with 8 bases between. The DNA for the CDR3 is TGCAGCGTTGACGGGATGTACCAAGAGACCCAGTACTTC. Its translation: CSVDGMYQETQYF. Full variable domain (missing parts from reference TRBV29-1 and TRBJ2-5): SAVISQKPSRDICQRGTSLTIQCQVDSQVTMMFWYRQQPGQSLTLIATANQGSEATYESGFVIDKFPISRPNLTFSTLTVSNMSPEDSSIYLCSVDGMYQETQYFGPGTRLLVL.

The V gene is TRBV6-1, the J gene TRBJ2-6, with D perhaps TRBD1 (5 bases). V was clipped by 6 bases and J by 2 bases, with 11 bases between them. The CDR3 has 15 amino acids. Looked up from germline, CDR1 is MNHNS and CDR2 is SASEGT. CDR3 protein: CASRTGGPGANVLTF. In nucleotides, the CDR3 is TGTGCCAGCAGAACAGGTGGTCCTGGGGCCAACGTCCTGACTTTC.

The CDR3 bases are TGTGCCAGCTCAGAAGGACAGGATAATGAAAAACTGTTTTTT. Translated, it gives CASSEGQDNEKLFF. V gene TRBV18 combines with J gene TRBJ1-4; 7 nucleotides agree with TRBD1. CDR1 KGHSH and CDR2 LQKENI come from the germline V gene. CDR3 length equals 14 residues. V lost 5 bases, J lost 4 bases, and 4 bases stayed unmatched.

There are a few counts of this clonotype. The chain uses TRBV13 and TRBJ2-1; D is possibly TRBD2 (6 bases). V was shortened by 5 bases and J by 4 bases, with 18 bases between the two germline ends. Germline CDR1 PRHDT, CDR2 FYEKMQ (reference sequence). This CDR3 is built from 16 residues. CDR3 sequence reads: CASSPDRGLGYNEQFF. CDR3 coding DNA: TGTGCCAGCAGCCCCGATAGGGGACTGGGGTACAATGAGCAGTTCTTC.

The chain has TRBV11-1 and TRBJ1-1, with TRBD1 matching 10 bases. V was clipped by 4 bases and J by 4 bases; unmatched bases: 18. Germline loops: CDR1 SGHAT, CDR2 FQDESV (reference sequence). The CDR3 is 19 residues long. CDR3 sequence reads: CASSSRWDRGGDWGTEAFF. The CDR3 coding sequence is TGTGCCAGCAGCTCGAGATGGGACAGGGGAGGGGACTGGGGCACTGAAGCTTTCTTT.

The chain uses TRBV14 and TRBJ1-2; 8 bases are a match to TRBD1. The J segment lost 4 bases and the V segment lost 4 bases, leaving 2 bases of the junction unmatched. The CDR3 loop spans 13 amino acids. CDR1 and CDR2 from the germline V gene are SGHDN and FVKESK. The CDR3 reads CASSRTGPYGYTF. Here the CDR3 DNA reads TGTGCCAGCAGCCGGACAGGGCCCTATGGCTACACCTTC.

V gene TRBV2 combines with J gene TRBJ1-1; no firm D call. Trimming shortened V by 3 bases and J by 3 bases, and 11 bases separated the two germline ends. This CDR3 region has 14 residues. Germline CDR1 SNHLY, CDR2 FYNNEI. The CDR3: CASSDVGRDTEAFF. In nucleotides, the CDR3 is TGTGCCAGCAGTGATGTAGGGAGGGACACTGAAGCTTTCTTT.

The rearrangement uses TRBV6-1 and TRBJ2-1; TRBD2 agrees at 11 bases. J gave up 7 bases and V 7 bases, and 12 bases lay outside the gene matches. Germline CDR1 is MNHNS and CDR2 is SASEGT. The CDR3 sequence is 16 residues long. CDR3 protein: CASIQTPGLAVNEQFF. CDR3 DNA: TGTGCCAGCATTCAAACCCCGGGACTAGCGGTTAATGAGCAGTTCTTC.

The sample holds many counts of this clonotype. The J gene is TRBJ1-2, the V gene TRBV20-1; perhaps TRBD1 as D (5 bases). The CDR3 is made up of 11 amino acids. Trimming took 3 bases from V and 5 from J, leaving 7 bases between them. Germline V gene lookup returns CDR1 DFQATT and CDR2 SNEGSKA (reference sequence). For the CDR3, the DNA is TGCAGTGCTAGCCGGGGGTATGGCTACACCTTC. Translation: CSASRGYGYTF.

The rearrangement joins TRBV9 to TRBJ1-4; perhaps TRBD1 as D (5 bases). The V gene's germline CDR1 is SGDLS and CDR2 YYNGEE. V gave up 3 bases and J gave up 6 bases, with 18 bases separating them. The CDR3 runs 16 residues. CDR3 protein: CASSAASGQGDEKLFF. The DNA for the CDR3 is TGTGCCAGCAGCGCGGCTAGCGGCCAGGGTGATGAAAAACTGTTTTTT.

The CDR3 region is CASSGTGGLTDTQYF. The CDR3 nucleotides are TGTGCCAGCAGTGGGACGGGGGGCCTCACAGATACGCAGTATTTT. The chain carries TRBV2 and TRBJ2-3, with D tentatively TRBD2 (7 bases). The CDR3 loop spans 15 amino acids. The V end lost 4 bases, the J end lost 2 bases, and 13 bases lay between the germline ends. The germline gives CDR1 SNHLY, CDR2 FYNNEI.

The V gene is TRBV15, the J gene TRBJ2-7; possibly TRBD2 for D (5 bases). Germline V gene data show CDR1 as LNHNV and CDR2 as YYDKDF (reference sequence). V was shortened by 0 bases and J by 6 bases, with 9 bases between the two germline ends. CDR3 length equals 13 residues. The CDR3 nucleotides are TGTGCCACCAGCAGAGATTTTCGGGGCGAGCAGTACTTC. It yields the protein CATSRDFRGEQYF.

The chain joins TRBV20-1 to TRBJ2-1, with 8 bases fitting TRBD1. The length of the CDR3 is 13 residues. Germline V gene sequence: CDR1 DFQATT, CDR2 SNEGSKA (reference sequence). The chain's CDR3 is CSCQGQGAYEQFF. Here the CDR3 DNA reads TGCAGCTGCCAGGGGCAGGGGGCATACGAGCAGTTCTTC.

The chain links TRBV19 to TRBJ2-2, with D perhaps TRBD2 (7 bases). This CDR3 is built from 15 residues. V was shortened by 5 bases and J by 5 bases, with 15 bases between the two germline ends. Germline V gives CDR1 LNHDA, CDR2 SQIVND (reference sequence). The CDR3: CASSGRGAPTGELFF. The CDR3 coding sequence is TGTGCCAGTAGTGGACGGGGGGCTCCGACCGGGGAGCTGTTTTTT.

This clonotype was counted a few times. The chain employs TRBV28 and TRBJ2-1; 7 nucleotides agree with TRBD2. This CDR3 region has 15 residues. CDR1 is MDHEN, CDR2 SYDVKM, per germline. V was pared by 2 bases and J by 3 bases, with 4 bases of the junction left unmatched. The CDR3 nucleotides read TGTGCCAGCAGTTTAACAGCGGGATTCTACAATGAGCAGTTCTTC. Protein: CASSLTAGFYNEQFF.

There are a few counts of this clonotype. This chain links TRBV12-3 or TRBV12-4 with TRBJ2-1; 13 bases fit TRBD2. The CDR3 is 16 amino acids. V was pared by 4 bases and J by 4 bases, with 4 bases of the junction left unmatched. The CDR3 bases are TGTGCCAGCAGTTCACAGGGACTAGCGGGATACAATGAGCAGTTCTTC. Translating gives CASSSQGLAGYNEQFF.

The rearrangement links TRBV9 to TRBJ2-1; 9 nucleotides align to TRBD2. J lost 8 bases, V lost 0 bases, and 6 bases had no gene match. The CDR3 extends over 15 amino acids. CDR1 is SGDLS and CDR2 is YYNGEE in the germline V gene. As DNA, the CDR3 is TGTGCCAGCAGCGTAGGCGGGGGGGCCCACGATGAGCAGTTCTTC. Translated, it gives CASSVGGGAHDEQFF.

This clonotype was recorded a few times. This chain links TRBV7-9 with TRBJ2-7; D unclear. V lost 1 base and J lost 6, with 13 bases in between. The CDR3 length is 14 residues. The V gene's germline CDR1 is SEHNR and CDR2 FQNEAQ (reference sequence). CDR3: CASSLGSAVGEQYF. The CDR3 DNA is TGTGCCAGCAGCTTAGGGTCGGCGGTGGGCGAGCAGTACTTC. Based on the CDR3 plus reference TRBV7-9 and TRBJ2-7, the full variable domain is DTGVSQNPRHKITKRGQNVTFRCDPISEHNRLYWYRQTLGQGPEFLTYFQNEAQLEKSRLLSDRFSAERPKGSFSTLEIQRTEQGDSAMYLCASSLGSAVGEQYFGPGTRLTVT.

This clonotype showed up just a few times. Here the CDR3 reads CATSRVAGRVSNEQFF. The DNA of the CDR3 is TGTGCCACCAGCAGGGTAGCGGGACGGGTTTCCAATGAGCAGTTCTTC. The chain employs TRBV15 and TRBJ2-1; 8 positions match TRBD2. J lost 6 bases, V lost 3 bases, and 10 bases had no gene match. Germline CDR1 and CDR2: LNHNV and YYDKDF (reference sequence). The CDR3 consists of 16 residues.

This clonotype was seen only a few times. This chain's CDR3 is CASTAALSYEQYF. CDR3 coding DNA: TGTGCCAGCACGGCGGCTCTCTCCTACGAGCAGTACTTC. This chain connects TRBV12-3 or TRBV12-4 to TRBJ2-7; unclear D gene. CDR3 size: 13 residues. Trimming removed 7 bases at V and 0 bases at J, with 10 bases between.

J is TRBJ1-1 and V is TRBV5-1; D perhaps matches TRBD1 (5 bases). Germline assignment: CDR1 SGHRS and CDR2 YFSETQ. V was shortened by 4 bases and J by 0 bases, with 25 bases between the two germline ends. The CDR3 is 19 residues long. In nucleotides, the CDR3 is TGCGCCAGCAGCGTCCCCGGGGGTTCCATTTACCTCATGAACACTGAAGCTTTCTTT. Translating gives CASSVPGGSIYLMNTEAFF. The variable domain in full, with the rest retrieved from reference TRBV5-1 and TRBJ1-1, is KAGVTQTPRYLIKTRGQQVTLSCSPISGHRSVSWYQQTPGQGLQFLFEYFSETQRNKGNFPGRFSGRQFSNSRSEMNVSTLELGDSALYLCASSVPGGSIYLMNTEAFFGQGTRLTVV.

CDR3 sequence reads: CASSLDLRGQESYEQYF. For the CDR3, the DNA is TGTGCCAGCAGCTTAGATCTAAGAGGACAGGAATCCTACGAGCAGTACTTC. The rearrangement links TRBV11-3 to TRBJ2-7, with 7 bases matching TRBD1. Trimming removed 0 bases from V and 1 base from J; junction bases left unmatched: 9. Germline CDR1 and CDR2: SGHNT and YENEEA. This CDR3 has 17 residues.

In its sample, this clonotype was seen a few times. V usage is TRBV10-3 and J usage is TRBJ1-3, with D possibly TRBD1 on 5 matching bases. The CDR3 has 12 amino acids. Germline values: CDR1 ENHRY, CDR2 SYGVKD. The V gene lost 6 bases and the J gene lost 6 bases, with 9 bases spanning the gap. For the CDR3, the DNA is TGTGCCATCAGCGCCAGGGAAAACACCATATATTTT. It specifies CAISARENTIYF.

This chain links TRBV2 with TRBJ2-5, with 8 nucleotides matching TRBD2. Germline CDR1 and CDR2: SNHLY and FYNNEI. Germline trimming cut 6 bases from V and 2 bases from J; bases unmatched to any gene: 5. This CDR3 is 14 amino acids long. Written as DNA, the CDR3 is TGTGCCAGCAGCCGGCGGGAGGAGCAAGAGACCCAGTACTTC. This codes for CASSRREEQETQYF. The variable domain in full, with the rest retrieved from reference TRBV2 and TRBJ2-5, is EPEVTQTPSHQVTQMGQEVILRCVPISNHLYFYWYRQILGQKVEFLVSFYNNEISEKSEIFDDQFSVERPDGSNFTLKIRSTKLEDSAMYFCASSRREEQETQYFGPGTRLLVL.

This rearrangement joins TRBV28 to TRBJ2-5, with 8 bases identical to TRBD2. CDR3 length: 17 amino acids. Trimming took 5 bases from V and 7 from J; bases not matched to a gene: 18. Germline CDR1 reads MDHEN; CDR2 reads SYDVKM. The CDR3 region has the DNA TGTGCCAGCAGTCCGGACCGGACTAGCCGCGGAGGGGGGACCCAGTACTTC. Protein product: CASSPDRTSRGGGTQYF. Full variable domain (outside the CDR3, taken from reference TRBV28 and TRBJ2-5): DVKVTQSSRYLVKRTGEKVFLECVQDMDHENMFWYRQDPGLGLRLIYFSYDVKMKEKGDIPEGYSVSREKKERFSLILESASTNQTSMYLCASSPDRTSRGGGTQYFGPGTRLLVL.